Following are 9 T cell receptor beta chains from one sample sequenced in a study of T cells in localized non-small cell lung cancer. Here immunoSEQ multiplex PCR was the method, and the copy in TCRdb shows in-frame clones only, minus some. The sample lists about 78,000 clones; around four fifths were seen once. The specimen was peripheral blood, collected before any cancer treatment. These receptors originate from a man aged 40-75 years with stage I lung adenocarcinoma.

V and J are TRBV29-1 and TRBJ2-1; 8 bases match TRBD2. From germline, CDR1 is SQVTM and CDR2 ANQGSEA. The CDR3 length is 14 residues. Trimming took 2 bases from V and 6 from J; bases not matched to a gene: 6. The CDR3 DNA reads TGCAGCGTTGAACTAAACGCGGGGGGCAATGAGCAGTTCTTC. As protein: CSVELNAGGNEQFF.

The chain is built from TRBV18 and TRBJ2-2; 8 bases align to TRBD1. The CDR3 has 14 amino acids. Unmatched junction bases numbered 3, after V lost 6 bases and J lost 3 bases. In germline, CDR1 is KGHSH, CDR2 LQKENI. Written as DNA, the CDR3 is TGTGCCAGCTCCCTGGGACAGGACACCGGGGAGCTGTTTTTT. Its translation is CASSLGQDTGELFF. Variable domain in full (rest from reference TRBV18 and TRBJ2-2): NAGVMQNPRHLVRRRGQEARLRCSPMKGHSHVYWYRQLPEEGLKFMVYLQKENIIDESGMPKERFSAEFPKEGPSILRIQQVVRGDSAAYFCASSLGQDTGELFFGEGSRLTVL.

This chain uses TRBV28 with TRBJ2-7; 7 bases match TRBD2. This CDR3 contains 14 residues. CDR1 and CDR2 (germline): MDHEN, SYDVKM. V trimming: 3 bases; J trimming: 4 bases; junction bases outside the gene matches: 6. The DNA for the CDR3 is TGTGCCAGCAGTTTGGGCGGGAGAAGGTACGAGCAGTACTTC. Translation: CASSLGGRRYEQYF. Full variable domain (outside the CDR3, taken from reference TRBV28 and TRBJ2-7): DVKVTQSSRYLVKRTGEKVFLECVQDMDHENMFWYRQDPGLGLRLIYFSYDVKMKEKGDIPEGYSVSREKKERFSLILESASTNQTSMYLCASSLGGRRYEQYFGPGTRLTVT.

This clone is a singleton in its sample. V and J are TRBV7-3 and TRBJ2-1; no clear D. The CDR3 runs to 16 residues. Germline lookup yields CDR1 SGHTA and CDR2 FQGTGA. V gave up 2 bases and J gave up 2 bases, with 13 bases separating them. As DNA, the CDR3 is TGTGCCAGCAGCTTAGACATACGAGACACCTACAATGAGCAGTTCTTC. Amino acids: CASSLDIRDTYNEQFF.

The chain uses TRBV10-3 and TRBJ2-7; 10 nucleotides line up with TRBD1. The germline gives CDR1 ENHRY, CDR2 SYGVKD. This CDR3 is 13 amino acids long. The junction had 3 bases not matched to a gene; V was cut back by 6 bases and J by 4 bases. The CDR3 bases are TGTGCCATCAGACGGGGACAGGGGTACGAGCAGTACTTC. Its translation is CAIRRGQGYEQYF.

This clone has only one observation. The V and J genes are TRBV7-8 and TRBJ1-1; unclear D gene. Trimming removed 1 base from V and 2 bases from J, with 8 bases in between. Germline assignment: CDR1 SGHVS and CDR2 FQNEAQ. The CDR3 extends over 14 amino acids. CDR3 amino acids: CASSLVGRNTEAFF. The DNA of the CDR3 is TGTGCCAGCAGCTTAGTGGGGAGAAACACTGAAGCTTTCTTT.

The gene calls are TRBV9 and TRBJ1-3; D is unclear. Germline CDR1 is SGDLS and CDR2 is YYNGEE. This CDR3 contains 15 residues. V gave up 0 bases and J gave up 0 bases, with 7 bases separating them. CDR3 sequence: CASSVETDSGNTIYF. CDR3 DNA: TGTGCCAGCAGCGTAGAGACGGACTCTGGAAACACCATATATTTT.

CDR3 region: CASSARTGRDLRGYTF. CDR3 DNA: TGTGCCAGTAGTGCCCGGACAGGGAGAGATCTGCGTGGCTACACCTTC. The V and J genes are TRBV19 and TRBJ1-2, with 8 bases identical to TRBD1. The CDR3 sequence is 16 residues long. The germline V gene encodes CDR1 LNHDA and CDR2 SQIVND (reference sequence). Losses at the gene ends were 5 bases for V and 7 bases for J; bases not matched to a gene: 15.

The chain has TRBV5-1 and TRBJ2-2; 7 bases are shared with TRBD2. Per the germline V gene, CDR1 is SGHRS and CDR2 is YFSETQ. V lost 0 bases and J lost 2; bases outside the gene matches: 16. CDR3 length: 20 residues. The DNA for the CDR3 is TGCGCCAGCAGCTTGGCCCTAGCTTGGGGGAGGGCCGAAAACACCGGGGAGCTGTTTTTT. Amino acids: CASSLALAWGRAENTGELFF.